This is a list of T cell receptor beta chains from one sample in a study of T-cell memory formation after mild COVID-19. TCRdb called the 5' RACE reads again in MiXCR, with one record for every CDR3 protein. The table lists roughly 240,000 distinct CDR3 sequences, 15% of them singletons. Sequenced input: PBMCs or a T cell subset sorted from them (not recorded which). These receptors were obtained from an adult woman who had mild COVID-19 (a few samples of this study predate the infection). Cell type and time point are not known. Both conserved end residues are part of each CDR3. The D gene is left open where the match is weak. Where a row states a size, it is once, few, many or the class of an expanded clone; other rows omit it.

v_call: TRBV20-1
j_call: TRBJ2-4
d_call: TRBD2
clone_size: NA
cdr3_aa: CSAELAGRNIQYF
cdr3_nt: TGCAGTGCTGAACTAGCGGGAAGGAACATTCAGTACTTC

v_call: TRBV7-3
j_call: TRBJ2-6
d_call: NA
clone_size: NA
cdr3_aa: CASSSGGTAGANVLTF
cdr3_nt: TGTGCCAGCAGCTCCGGTGGGACGGCTGGGGCCAACGTCCTGACTTTC

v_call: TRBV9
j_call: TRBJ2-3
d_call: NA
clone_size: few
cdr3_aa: CASSVALPPGDTQYF
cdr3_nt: TGTGCCAGCAGCGTAGCTCTACCGCCTGGGGATACGCAGTATTTT

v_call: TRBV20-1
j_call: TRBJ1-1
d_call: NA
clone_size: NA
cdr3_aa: CSANPPWVGNTEAFF
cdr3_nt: TGCAGTGCCAATCCCCCTTGGGTGGGAAACACTGAAGCTTTCTTT

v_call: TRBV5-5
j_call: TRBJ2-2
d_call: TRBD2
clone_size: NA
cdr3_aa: CASSLRAGGNTGELFF
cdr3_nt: TGTGCCAGCAGTCTCCGAGCGGGAGGGAACACCGGGGAGCTGTTTTTT

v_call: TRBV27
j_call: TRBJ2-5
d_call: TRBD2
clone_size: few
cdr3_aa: CASSLGGRGTQYF
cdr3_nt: TGTGCCAGCAGTTTGGGGGGGAGGGGGACCCAGTACTTC

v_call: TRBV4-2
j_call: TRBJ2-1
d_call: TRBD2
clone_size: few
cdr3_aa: CASSRPGLNANEQFF
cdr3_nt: TGTGCCAGCAGCCGCCCGGGACTAAACGCCAATGAGCAGTTCTTC

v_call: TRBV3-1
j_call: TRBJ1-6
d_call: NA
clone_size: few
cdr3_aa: CASSQGAAINSPLHF
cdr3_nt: TGTGCCAGCAGCCAAGGAGCGGCGATTAATTCACCCCTCCACTTT

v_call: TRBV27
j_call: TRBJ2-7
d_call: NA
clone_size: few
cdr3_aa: CASSPIRIRDRAYEQYF
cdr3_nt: TGTGCCAGCAGTCCGATACGTATCCGGGACCGGGCCTACGAGCAGTACTTC

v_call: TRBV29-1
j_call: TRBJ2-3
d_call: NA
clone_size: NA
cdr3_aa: CSVVRGQGYTDTQYF
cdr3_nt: TGCAGCGTTGTGCGAGGGCAGGGATACACAGATACGCAGTATTTT

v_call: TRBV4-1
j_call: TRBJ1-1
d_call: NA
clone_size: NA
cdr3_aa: CASSQILRGSNTEAFF
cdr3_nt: TGCGCCAGCAGCCAAATCCTCAGGGGTTCGAACACTGAAGCTTTCTTT

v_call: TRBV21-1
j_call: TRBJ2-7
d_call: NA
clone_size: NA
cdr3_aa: CASSKLQSYEQYF
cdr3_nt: TGTGCCAGCAGCAAATTACAATCCTACGAGCAGTACTTC

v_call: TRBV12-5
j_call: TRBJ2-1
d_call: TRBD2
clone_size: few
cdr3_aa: CASGLFAGGKDEQFF
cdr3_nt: TGTGCTAGTGGTTTGTTCGCGGGAGGGAAGGATGAGCAGTTCTTC

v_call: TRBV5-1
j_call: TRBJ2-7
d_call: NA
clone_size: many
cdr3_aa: CASSVTLGGDEQYF
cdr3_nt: TGCGCCAGCAGTGTCACCCTGGGGGGCGACGAGCAGTACTTC

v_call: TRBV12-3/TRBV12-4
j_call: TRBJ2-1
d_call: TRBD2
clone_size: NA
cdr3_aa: CASSWFSGRVSNEQFF
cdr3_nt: TGTGCCAGCAGTTGGTTTAGCGGGAGGGTTAGCAATGAGCAGTTCTTC

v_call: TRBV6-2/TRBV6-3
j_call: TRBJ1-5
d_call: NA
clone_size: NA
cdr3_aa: CASSQWVNQPQHF
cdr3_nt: TGTGCCAGCAGTCAGTGGGTCAATCAGCCCCAGCATTTT

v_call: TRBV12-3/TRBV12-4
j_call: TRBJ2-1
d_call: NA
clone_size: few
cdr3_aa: CASSFGTYRNNEQFF
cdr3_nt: TGTGCCAGCAGTTTCGGGACATATCGGAACAATGAGCAGTTCTTC

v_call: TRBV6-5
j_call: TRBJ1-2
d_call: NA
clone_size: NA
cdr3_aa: CASSYGVETGGYTF
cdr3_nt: TGTGCCAGCAGTTACGGGGTGGAGACGGGAGGCTACACCTTC

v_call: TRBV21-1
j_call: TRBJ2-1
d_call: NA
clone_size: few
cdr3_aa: CASSNRVPGLAENNEQFF
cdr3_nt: TGTGCCAGCAGCAACCGAGTACCGGGACTAGCGGAGAACAATGAGCAGTTCTTC

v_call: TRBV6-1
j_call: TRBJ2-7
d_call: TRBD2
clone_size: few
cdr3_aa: CASLSAGGSEQYF
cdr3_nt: TGTGCCAGCCTTAGCGCGGGGGGAAGCGAGCAGTACTTC

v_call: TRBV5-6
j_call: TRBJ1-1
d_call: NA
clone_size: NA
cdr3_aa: CASSLIRGERSEAFF
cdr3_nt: TGTGCCAGCAGCTTAATCAGGGGTGAGAGGTCTGAAGCTTTCTTT

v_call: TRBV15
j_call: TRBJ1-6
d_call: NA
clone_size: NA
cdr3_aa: CATQTTGDNSPLHF
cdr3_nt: TGTGCCACCCAAACTACTGGGGATAATTCACCCCTCCACTTT

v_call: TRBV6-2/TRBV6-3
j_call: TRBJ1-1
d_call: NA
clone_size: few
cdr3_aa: CASSRGYNTEAFF
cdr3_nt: TGTGCCAGCAGTCGGGGGTACAACACTGAAGCTTTCTTT

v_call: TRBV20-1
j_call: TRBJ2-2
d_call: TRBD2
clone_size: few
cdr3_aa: CSASSGRGTGELFF
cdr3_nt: TGCAGTGCTAGTAGCGGGAGGGGCACCGGGGAGCTGTTTTTT

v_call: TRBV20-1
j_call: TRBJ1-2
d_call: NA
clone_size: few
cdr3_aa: CSARKDSNYGYTF
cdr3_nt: TGCAGTGCGAGAAAGGACAGTAACTATGGCTACACCTTC

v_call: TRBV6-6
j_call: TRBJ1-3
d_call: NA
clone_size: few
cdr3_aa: CASTTATAGNTIYF
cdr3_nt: TGTGCCAGCACCACCGCGACAGCTGGAAACACCATATATTTT

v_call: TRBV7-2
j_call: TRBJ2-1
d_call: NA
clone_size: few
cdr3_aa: CASSAQTGISYNEQFF
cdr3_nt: TGTGCCAGCAGCGCGCAAACGGGTATATCCTACAATGAGCAGTTCTTC